This T cell receptor (beta chain) was recovered during a study of OX40 agonist ivuxolimab in advanced cancers. Study in general: The treatment was a fully human IgG2 OX40 agonist, ivuxolimab. Eligibility rules accepted prior anti-PD-1, anti-PD-L1 or anti-CTLA-4 therapy, and 35% to 45% had some.

This table comes from immunoSEQ multiplex PCR, and its TCRdb copy is limited to in-frame clones, with some not included. The sample lists 65,000 to 85,000 clones, roughly 90% occurring once. Study-level findings and limits: In CD8+ T cells, expanded clones were on average more numerous than in CD4+.

Regarding this clone: Its antigen is still unknown.

Patients with a history of autoimmune disease or on systemic immunosuppression were excluded. Source: CD4+ or CD8+ T cells sorted from blood, taken in a trial of the OX40 agonist ivuxolimab. The clonotype comes from an adult with an advanced solid tumor such as melanoma, head and neck, liver or kidney cancer.

The CDR3 loop reads CASSLGAYEQYF. CDR3 DNA sequence: TGTGCCAGCAGCTTAGGGGCTTACGAGCAGTACTTC. The chain joins TRBV7-9 to TRBJ2-7, with D unresolved. The CDR3 runs 12 residues. V lost 1 base, J lost 4 bases, and 5 bases lay in between. Germline V gene data show CDR1 as SEHNR and CDR2 as FQNEAQ (reference sequence).